This T cell receptor beta chain was sequenced in a study of T cells in Graves' hyperthyroidism and ophthalmopathy. The overall study: Initial diagnosis, before any treatment, was when peripheral blood was collected.

V lost 3 bases to trimming and J lost 7 bases, with 10 bases between them. This CDR3 spans 12 amino acids. Per germline, CDR1 SGHRS and CDR2 YFSETQ. Study-wide findings and caveats: Most clonotypes expanded in the thyroid (above 0.001) were also present in blood.

What was amplified from RNA transcripts were TCR beta CDR3 regions. The TCR CDR3 first-round RT-PCR relied on the HTBI primer set. TCRdb re-derived calls from the multiplex PCR reads in MiXCR, one entry per CDR3 protein. The sample includes 30,000 to 35,000 distinct CDR3 sequences, around 50% of them seen just once. On this clonotype itself: What it binds is not known.

Any patient presenting with uncontrolled infection, other autoimmune disease, pregnancy or lactation was left out. The PBMCs studied were ones that came from around 10 ml fresh peripheral blood. The sample consisted of blood. This clonotype originated in a woman aged 40 to 55 with Graves' ophthalmopathy. This rearrangement joins TRBV5-1 to TRBJ2-5; D not resolved. The CDR3 coding sequence is TGCGCCAGCAGCTCGTACCACGGGACCCAGTACTTC. Encoded protein: CASSSYHGTQYF. Supplemented by reference TRBV5-1 and TRBJ2-5, the full variable domain reads KAGVTQTPRYLIKTRGQQVTLSCSPISGHRSVSWYQQTPGQGLQFLFEYFSETQRNKGNFPGRFSGRQFSNSRSEMNVSTLELGDSALYLCASSSYHGTQYFGPGTRLLVL.